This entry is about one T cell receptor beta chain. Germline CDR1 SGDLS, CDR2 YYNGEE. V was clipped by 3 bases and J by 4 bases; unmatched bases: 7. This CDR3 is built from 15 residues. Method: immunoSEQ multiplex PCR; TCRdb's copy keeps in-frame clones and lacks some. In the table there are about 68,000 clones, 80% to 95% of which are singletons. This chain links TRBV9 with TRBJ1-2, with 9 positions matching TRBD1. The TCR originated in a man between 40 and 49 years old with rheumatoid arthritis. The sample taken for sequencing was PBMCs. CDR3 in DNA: TGTGCCAGCAGCGCCCGGGACAGGGAAGTCTATGGCTACACCTTC. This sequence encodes CASSARDREVYGYTF.